This is a list of T cell receptor beta chains from one sample in a study of control samples from healthy donors and cancer patients. Sequenced by immunoSEQ multiplex PCR; TCRdb stores in-frame clones only, minus some. Of about 80,000 clones in the sample, nearly 90% were seen once. Material for sequencing was blood. The receptors were gathered from a woman between 45 and 60 years old in good health. Each CDR3 is given with its conserved first and last residue. The D gene is left open where the match is weak. For some rows the clone size is stated as once, few or many, or as a class when expanded; others skip it.

v_gene,len,j_gene,abundance,d_gene,CDR3nt,CDR3aa
TRBV18,14,TRBJ1-6,once,NA,TGTGTCAGCTCACTCAGTCCTTTTAATTCACCCCTCCACTTT,CVSSLSPFNSPLHF
TRBV5-4,12,TRBJ1-1,NA,NA,TGTGCCAGCAGCTTGGTTAAAGGCGAAGCTTTCTTT,CASSLVKGEAFF
TRBV11-2,18,TRBJ2-1,NA,TRBD2,TGTGCCAGCCGAGGGGGACTAGCGGGGGGCGACCCTGGGAATGAGCAGTTCTTC,CASRGGLAGGDPGNEQFF
TRBV11-2,13,TRBJ1-4,NA,NA,TGTGCCAGCAGCCCTAGACCTAATGAAAAACTGTTTTTT,CASSPRPNEKLFF
TRBV3-1/TRBV3-2,13,TRBJ2-7,NA,TRBD2,TGTGCCACCGGAGGGGTGCGGGGGGCCCAGCAGTACTTC,CATGGVRGAQQYF
TRBV16,13,TRBJ1-5,NA,NA,TGTGCCAGCAGCCGGGGCGGGCCTCAGCCCCAGCATTTT,CASSRGGPQPQHF
TRBV27,15,TRBJ2-7,NA,NA,TGTGCCAGCAGTTTATCGTTCTGGTTGGCCTACGAGCAGTACTTC,CASSLSFWLAYEQYF
TRBV11-3,13,TRBJ1-1,many,NA,TGTGCCAGCAGCTTAGTACAGAACACTGAAGCTTTCTTT,CASSLVQNTEAFF
TRBV5-4,16,TRBJ2-6,NA,NA,TGTGCCAGCAGCAGGCGGACGGACGGGGGGGCCAACGTCCTGACTTTC,CASSRRTDGGANVLTF
TRBV7-8,16,TRBJ2-3,NA,NA,TGTGCCAGCAGCTTTGATGTACGGGGAGGTTCAGATACGCAGTATTTT,CASSFDVRGGSDTQYF
TRBV5-4,15,TRBJ1-2,NA,TRBD1,TGTGCCAGCAGCGCAGGTGGACAGGGGAAGTATGGCTACACCTTC,CASSAGGQGKYGYTF
TRBV3-1/TRBV3-2,14,TRBJ2-3,NA,TRBD2,TGTGCCAGCAGCCACGGGGGGGCCGGAGATACGCAGTATTTT,CASSHGGAGDTQYF
TRBV15,13,TRBJ1-1,NA,NA,TGTGCCACCAGCAACCCGACAGCGAATGAAGCTTTCTTT,CATSNPTANEAFF
TRBV19,15,TRBJ2-2,few,TRBD1,TGTGCCAGTAGTAGGACAGGGACGAACACCGGGGAGCTGTTTTTT,CASSRTGTNTGELFF
TRBV3-1/TRBV3-2,13,TRBJ2-2,NA,NA,TGTGCCAGCAGCCGGCCATACACCGGGGAGCTGTTTTTT,CASSRPYTGELFF
TRBV6-1,12,TRBJ1-2,few,NA,TGTGCCAGCAGTGACAGGGTCCGGGGCTACACCTTC,CASSDRVRGYTF
TRBV28,14,TRBJ1-1,NA,NA,TGTGCCAGCAGGATAGGTGGGACACCACTCGAAGCTTTCTTT,CASRIGGTPLEAFF
TRBV7-9,12,TRBJ1-5,once,NA,TGTGCCAGCAGCCGACCGGGTCAGCCCCAGCATTTT,CASSRPGQPQHF
TRBV5-1,13,TRBJ1-2,NA,TRBD1,TGCGCCAGCAGCGAGGGACAGGGGGGAGGCTACACCTTC,CASSEGQGGGYTF
TRBV10-3,11,TRBJ2-3,NA,NA,TGTGCCATCAGGGAACTTGATACGCAGTATTTT,CAIRELDTQYF
TRBV3-1/TRBV3-2,12,TRBJ1-2,NA,NA,TGTGCCAGCAGCCAAAACGACTATGGCTACACCTTC,CASSQNDYGYTF
TRBV19,12,TRBJ2-3,NA,NA,TGTGCCAGTAGTATTACGCCAGATACGCAGTATTTT,CASSITPDTQYF
TRBV19,13,TRBJ1-2,NA,TRBD1,TGTGCCAGTAGTGCCCAACAGGGGACTGGCTACACCTTC,CASSAQQGTGYTF
TRBV5-1,13,TRBJ1-1,NA,NA,TGCGCCAGCAGGCCTGGAGAGAACACTGAAGCTTTCTTT,CASRPGENTEAFF
TRBV11-2,15,TRBJ2-7,few,NA,TGTGCCAGCAGCCCCGGGGATGCAGGGTCCAACGAGCAGTACTTC,CASSPGDAGSNEQYF
TRBV18,13,TRBJ1-1,NA,NA,TGTGCCAGCTCACTGGGGAGAGACACTGAAGCTTTCTTT,CASSLGRDTEAFF
TRBV21-1,15,TRBJ2-3,NA,NA,TGTGCCAGCAGCCTAGCAAAAAGCCGTTCAGATACGCAGTATTTT,CASSLAKSRSDTQYF
TRBV11-2,16,TRBJ2-3,NA,NA,TGTGCCAGCAGCTTAGGTCGAGGTGCCCCCACAGATACGCAGTATTTT,CASSLGRGAPTDTQYF
TRBV7-9,15,TRBJ1-4,NA,NA,TGTGCCAGCAGCCTGGCTTGGGAGATTAATGAAAAACTGTTTTTT,CASSLAWEINEKLFF
TRBV19,13,TRBJ1-5,NA,NA,TGTGCTAGTACCGGGACAACTAATCAGCCCCAGCATTTT,CASTGTTNQPQHF
TRBV5-1,14,TRBJ2-5,NA,NA,TGCGCCAGCAGTTACGGAGGGGGGTCCGAGACCCAGTACTTC,CASSYGGGSETQYF
TRBV12-3/TRBV12-4,12,TRBJ2-3,NA,NA,TGTGCCAGCAGTCTCGTAAGAGATACGCAGTATTTT,CASSLVRDTQYF